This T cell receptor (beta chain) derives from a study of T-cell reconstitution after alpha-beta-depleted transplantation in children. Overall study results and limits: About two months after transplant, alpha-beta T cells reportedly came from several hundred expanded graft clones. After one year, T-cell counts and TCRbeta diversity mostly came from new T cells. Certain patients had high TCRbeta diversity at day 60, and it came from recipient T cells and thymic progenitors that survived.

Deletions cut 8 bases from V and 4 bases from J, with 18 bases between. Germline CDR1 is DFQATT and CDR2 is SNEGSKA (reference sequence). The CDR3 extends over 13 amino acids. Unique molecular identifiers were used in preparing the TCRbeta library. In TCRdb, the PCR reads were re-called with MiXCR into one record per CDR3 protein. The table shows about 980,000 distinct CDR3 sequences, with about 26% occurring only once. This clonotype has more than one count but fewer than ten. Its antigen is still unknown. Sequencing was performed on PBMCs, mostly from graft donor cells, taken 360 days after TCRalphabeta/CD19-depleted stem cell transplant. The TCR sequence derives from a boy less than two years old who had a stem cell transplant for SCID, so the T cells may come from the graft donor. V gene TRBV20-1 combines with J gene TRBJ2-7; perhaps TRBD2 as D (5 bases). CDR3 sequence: CSPTSGGPYEQYF. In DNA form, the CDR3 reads TGCAGTCCCACGAGCGGCGGCCCATACGAGCAGTACTTC.